The 13 T cell receptor beta chains below come from one sample, sequenced in a study of blood T cell repertoires in COVID-19. Profiled with immunoSEQ multiplex PCR; TCRdb holds only in-frame clones, not every one. The sample yields 60,000 to 65,000 clones, 85% to 90% seen once. The sequencing input was peripheral blood. Receptor source: a human donor with active COVID-19. The donor label of this sample is uncertain.

The genes are TRBV19 and TRBJ2-2, with D uncertain. V dropped 3 bases and J dropped 0 bases, with 14 bases sitting between them. The CDR3 totals 17 residues. The germline V gene encodes CDR1 LNHDA and CDR2 SQIVND (reference sequence). The DNA of the CDR3 is TGTGCCAGTAGTATTGTCCCACTCCTCACGAACACCGGGGAGCTGTTTTTT. Its translation: CASSIVPLLTNTGELFF.

A single count supports this clone. The V call is TRBV5-8, the J call TRBJ1-5, with 10 positions matching TRBD1. CDR3 length equals 14 residues. Germline-derived CDR1 and CDR2 are SGHTS and YDEGEE. J lost 11 bases, V lost 0 bases, and 5 bases had no gene match. The CDR3 DNA reads as TGTGCCAGCAGCTTGGGGGACAGGGGTACGGCCCAGCATTTT. Protein sequence: CASSLGDRGTAQHF.

The chain has TRBV6-5 and TRBJ2-7; tentatively, D is TRBD1 (6 bases). In germline, CDR1 is MNHEY, CDR2 SVGAGI. The CDR3 is 16 amino acids. V lost 4 bases to trimming and J lost 2 bases, with 18 bases between them. CDR3 amino acids: CASSSLQGWRTYEQYF. The DNA of the CDR3 is TGTGCCAGCAGTTCCCTACAGGGTTGGAGAACCTACGAGCAGTACTTC.

This sequence joins TRBV7-6 and TRBJ2-5; 7 bases map to TRBD1. CDR3 length: 16 amino acids. The trim removed 8 bases at V and 5 bases at J, leaving 17 bases unmatched. Germline CDR1 and CDR2: SGHVS and FNYEAQ. The CDR3: CASHSVQGKVWETQYF. CDR3 DNA: TGTGCCAGCCATTCAGTACAGGGGAAGGTCTGGGAGACCCAGTACTTC.

This clone showed up just once. The gene calls are TRBV19 and TRBJ2-6; 7 bases are shared with TRBD2. The V gene end was trimmed by 3 bases and the J gene end by 0 bases; junction bases not matched to a gene: 8. Germline CDR1 and CDR2: LNHDA and SQIVND (reference sequence). The CDR3 runs to 18 residues. This CDR3 is CASSINPGGASGANVLTF. The CDR3 DNA sequence: TGTGCCAGTAGTATCAACCCGGGAGGTGCCTCTGGGGCCAACGTCCTGACTTTC.

The rearrangement links TRBV18 to TRBJ2-2; perhaps TRBD2 as D (5 bases). V was clipped by 4 bases and J by 6 bases, with 21 bases between them. The V gene's germline CDR1 is KGHSH and CDR2 LQKENI. This CDR3 has 17 residues. The chain's CDR3 is CASSLRPVRDSAGELFF. The CDR3 DNA is TGTGCCAGCTCACTGCGACCAGTGAGGGATTCGGCCGGGGAGCTGTTTTTT.

The V gene is TRBV20-1, the J gene TRBJ1-2; a possible D gene is TRBD1 (5 bases). Germline values: CDR1 DFQATT, CDR2 SNEGSKA (reference sequence). V gave up 3 bases and J gave up 0 bases, with 20 bases separating them. The CDR3 is 17 amino acids. The CDR3 DNA reads TGCAGTGCTAGTAGGGCGGGGCAGGGCATGACTAACTATGGCTACACCTTC. Protein product: CSASRAGQGMTNYGYTF.

The chain employs TRBV7-3 and TRBJ1-1, with no clear D. The CDR3 covers 16 residues. Trimming pared 2 bases from V and 5 bases from J, leaving 18 bases between. The germline CDR1 and CDR2 sequences are SGHTA and FQGTGA. The CDR3 protein is CASSLGYGGLITEAFF. CDR3 coding DNA: TGTGCCAGCAGCTTAGGTTATGGAGGGTTGATAACTGAAGCTTTCTTT.

There are many counts of this clone. The gene calls are TRBV7-9 and TRBJ2-4; a weak D match, TRBD2 (6 bases). This CDR3 is built from 16 residues. Germline CDR1 is SEHNR and CDR2 is FQNEAQ (reference sequence). Trimming removed 5 bases at V and 0 bases at J, with 14 bases between. The CDR3 here is CASSPNGGLAKNIQYF. The CDR3 DNA is TGTGCCAGCAGCCCGAACGGGGGACTAGCCAAAAACATTCAGTACTTC.

The chain joins TRBV19 to TRBJ2-1, with 7 bases identical to TRBD1. V was pared by 4 bases and J by 8 bases, with 14 bases of the junction left unmatched. CDR3 length equals 16 residues. CDR1 and CDR2 (germline): LNHDA, SQIVND (reference sequence). CDR3 sequence: CASSTLRGQGMYEQFF. In DNA form, the CDR3 reads TGTGCCAGTAGTACTCTAAGGGGGCAGGGGATGTATGAGCAGTTCTTC.

J is TRBJ2-2 and V is TRBV5-6, with 9 bases fitting TRBD1. The germline CDR1 and CDR2 sequences are SGHDT and YYEEEE. The CDR3 runs to 16 residues. J gave up 7 bases and V 3 bases, and 10 bases lay outside the gene matches. The CDR3 sequence is CASSYIHRGQNGELFF. CDR3 DNA sequence: TGTGCCAGCAGCTACATTCACAGGGGGCAGAACGGGGAGCTGTTTTTT.

J is TRBJ2-7 and V is TRBV11-2; 9 bases are shared with TRBD1. The germline V gene encodes CDR1 SGHAT and CDR2 FQNNGV. Trimming at V came to 4 bases and at J to 5 bases, leaving 9 bases not matched to a gene. The CDR3 length is 15 residues. DNA of the CDR3: TGTGCCAGCAGCTCCTTACAGGGGGCGGTCAACGAGCAGTACTTC. Encoded protein: CASSSLQGAVNEQYF.

The chain combines TRBV29-1 with TRBJ2-7; 7 nucleotides match TRBD1. This CDR3 contains 14 residues. The germline CDR1 and CDR2 sequences are SQVTM and ANQGSEA. V shed 4 bases, J shed 2 bases, and the junction held 8 bases outside the gene matches. The CDR3 DNA reads as TGCAGCGTTGTCGTCGGGACAGTCACCTACGAGCAGTACTTC. It specifies CSVVVGTVTYEQYF.